A selection of T cell receptor beta chains follows, all from one sample in a study of OX40 agonist ivuxolimab in advanced cancers. The table came from immunoSEQ multiplex PCR; TCRdb's copy has only in-frame clones and leaves some out. Of fewer than 55,000 clones listed, approximately 75% are singletons. The sample in question was CD4+ or CD8+ T cells sorted from blood, obtained in a trial of the OX40 agonist ivuxolimab. The source of these receptors is an adult with an advanced solid tumor such as melanoma, head and neck, liver or kidney cancer. CDR3s include the opening cysteine and the closing phenylalanine or tryptophan. The D gene is left open where the match is weak. The size of a clone is reported for some rows only, either as once, few or many, or as a class for expanded clones.

D: TRBD2; J: TRBJ2-1; size: .; V: TRBV7-2; CDR3: CASSLASSGGAYEQFF; DNA: TGTGCCAGCAGCTTAGCGTCGAGCGGGGGGGCCTATGAGCAGTTCTTC
D: TRBD2; J: TRBJ2-1; size: once; V: TRBV29-1; CDR3: CSVEKGTSGGAYNEQFF; DNA: TGCAGCGTTGAAAAGGGGACTAGCGGGGGGGCATACAATGAGCAGTTCTTC
D: .; J: TRBJ1-1; size: .; V: TRBV7-2; CDR3: CASSLSPARGTEAFF; DNA: TGTGCCAGCAGCTTGTCCCCCGCCCGGGGCACTGAAGCTTTCTTT
D: TRBD1; J: TRBJ2-5; size: .; V: TRBV4-1; CDR3: CASSPGQGGRETQYF; DNA: TGCGCCAGCAGCCCGGGACAGGGGGGTCGAGAGACCCAGTACTTC
D: .; J: TRBJ2-7; size: .; V: TRBV7-8; CDR3: CASSLLRAYEQYF; DNA: TGTGCCAGCAGCTTACTGCGGGCCTACGAGCAGTACTTC
D: .; J: TRBJ1-3; size: .; V: TRBV5-1; CDR3: CASSLDRDNTIYF; DNA: TGCGCCAGCAGCTTGGACAGGGATAACACCATATATTTT
D: .; J: TRBJ1-3; size: few; V: TRBV5-1; CDR3: CASSLEGARGNTIYF; DNA: TGCGCCAGCAGCTTGGAAGGGGCTAGGGGAAACACCATATATTTT
D: TRBD1; J: TRBJ2-3; size: once; V: TRBV6-5; CDR3: CASRSGTGYTDTQYF; DNA: TGTGCCAGCAGGTCCGGGACAGGGTACACAGATACGCAGTATTTT
D: .; J: TRBJ1-5; size: few; V: TRBV5-4; CDR3: CASSSGRGQPQHF; DNA: TGTGCCAGCAGCTCAGGCCGGGGTCAGCCCCAGCATTTT
D: .; J: TRBJ2-4; size: .; V: TRBV11-3; CDR3: CASSLARLAKNIQYF; DNA: TGTGCCAGCAGCTTAGCCCGGTTAGCCAAAAACATTCAGTACTTC
D: TRBD2; J: TRBJ2-5; size: .; V: TRBV5-1; CDR3: CASSSWGSGGAQTQYF; DNA: TGCGCCAGCAGCTCCTGGGGTAGCGGGGGGGCGCAGACCCAGTACTTC
D: TRBD1; J: TRBJ1-6; size: .; V: TRBV5-1; CDR3: CASSPTGGHSPLHF; DNA: TGCGCCAGCAGCCCTACAGGGGGGCATTCACCCCTCCACTTT
D: .; J: TRBJ1-1; size: .; V: TRBV2; CDR3: CASSDPPGAAFF; DNA: TGTGCCAGCAGTGACCCCCCCGGGGCAGCTTTCTTT
D: TRBD2; J: TRBJ2-5; size: .; V: TRBV19; CDR3: CASSIARLAGGPGETQYF; DNA: TGTGCCAGTAGTATTGCCCGACTAGCGGGGGGGCCGGGGGAGACCCAGTACTTC
D: .; J: TRBJ2-3; size: .; V: TRBV5-4; CDR3: CASSAGWAQYF; DNA: TGTGCCAGCAGCGCGGGGTGGGCGCAGTATTTT
D: .; J: TRBJ1-2; size: once; V: TRBV7-8; CDR3: CASSSGAVNNYGYTF; DNA: TGTGCCAGCAGCTCGGGTGCAGTTAATAACTATGGCTACACCTTC
D: .; J: TRBJ1-1; size: .; V: TRBV27; CDR3: CASTRLAGKTEAFF; DNA: TGTGCCAGCACCCGGCTGGCAGGGAAAACTGAAGCTTTCTTT
D: TRBD2; J: TRBJ2-7; size: .; V: TRBV4-1; CDR3: CASSQVGRAYEQYF; DNA: TGCGCCAGCAGCCAAGTGGGGAGGGCCTACGAGCAGTACTTC
D: .; J: TRBJ1-2; size: .; V: TRBV10-3; CDR3: CAIKPDTSNYGYTF; DNA: TGTGCCATCAAACCTGACACCAGCAACTATGGCTACACCTTC
D: .; J: TRBJ2-2; size: .; V: TRBV27; CDR3: CASSYNTGELFF; DNA: TGTGCCAGCAGTTATAACACCGGGGAGCTGTTTTTT
D: TRBD2; J: TRBJ2-1; size: .; V: TRBV18; CDR3: CASAPSGGSYNEQFF; DNA: TGTGCCAGCGCCCCTAGCGGGGGATCGTACAATGAGCAGTTCTTC
D: TRBD1; J: TRBJ2-3; size: .; V: TRBV5-1; CDR3: CASSLDRGSTDTQYF; DNA: TGCGCCAGCAGCTTAGACAGGGGGAGCACAGATACGCAGTATTTT
D: .; J: TRBJ2-2; size: .; V: TRBV11-2; CDR3: CASTYRVDGELFF; DNA: TGTGCCAGCACCTACAGGGTTGACGGGGAGCTGTTTTTT
D: .; J: TRBJ1-2; size: .; V: TRBV6-5; CDR3: CASSYIGAGDQLYHTF; DNA: TGTGCCAGCAGTTACATCGGAGCAGGGGATCAGTTATATCACACCTTC
D: .; J: TRBJ2-3; size: once; V: TRBV5-4; CDR3: CASSLNSGDTQYF; DNA: TGTGCCAGCAGCCTAAACTCGGGTGATACGCAGTATTTT
D: .; J: TRBJ2-3; size: .; V: TRBV10-2; CDR3: CASSGDLDTQYF; DNA: TGCGCCAGCAGTGGGGACCTAGATACGCAGTATTTT
D: .; J: TRBJ2-6; size: .; V: TRBV7-2; CDR3: CASSSFEAGANVLTF; DNA: TGTGCCAGCAGCTCATTTGAGGCGGGGGCCAACGTCCTGACTTTC
D: TRBD1; J: TRBJ1-1; size: .; V: TRBV10-3; CDR3: CAIRATGEWNTEAFF; DNA: TGTGCCATCAGAGCGACAGGGGAGTGGAACACTGAAGCTTTCTTT